The T cell receptor (beta chain) under discussion was sequenced for a study of T cell clones after liver transplantation. Study-level background: A pre-transplant mixed lymphocyte reaction with TCRbeta sequencing defined graft-donor-reactive clones followed in post-transplant blood.

Study findings and constraints: Circulating graft-donor-reactive CD4 TCRbeta sequences fell significantly post-transplant in most of the 8 subjects. A larger donor-reactive than third-party decline suggested partial antigen-specific deletion.

The CDR3 extends over 15 amino acids. V lost 2 bases and J 3 bases, leaving 10 bases between the germline ends. Germline V gene data show CDR1 as MDHEN and CDR2 as SYDVKM. Sorting of unstimulated PBMCs yielded separate CD3+CD4+ and CD3+CD8+ fractions. A remark on this clone: What it binds is unknown.

Some clones are missing from TCRdb's copy, which holds only in-frame ones; the method was immunoSEQ multiplex PCR. The sample lists some 80,000 clones, less than 90% seen once, with 2.1% in the top ten. The source is a human patient who received a liver transplant. Some of the T cells may derive from the graft donor. Source: CD4+ T cells from blood, taken less than 50 months after liver transplant. J is TRBJ2-2 and V is TRBV28; the D call may be TRBD1 or TRBD2 (6 bases each). Here the CDR3 DNA reads TGTGCCAGCAGTTTAACTAGGGGGGACACCGGGGAGCTGTTTTTT. Its translation: CASSLTRGDTGELFF.